A single TCR beta chain is shown here with its context. Per the original data handling: The assay estimated nucleated cells by amplifying reference gene primers. The assay was immunoSEQ multiplex PCR, and TCRdb's table has in-frame clones only and misses some. From that table come the V and J calls and clone size; the DNA was used to work out D and trimming. The sample lists around 170,000 clones, approximately 85% occurring once. Each recovered donor of Cohort 3 presented with two negative PCRs, clearance, or symptom resolution. The sample belongs to a study of blood T cell repertoires in COVID-19. Study-wide background: The samples span acute and convalescent COVID-19 from the United States, Italy and Spain. The cDNA or gDNA used as material had been derived from T cells, B-cell-depleted T cells, or PBMCs.

Germline values: CDR1 GTSNPN, CDR2 SVGIG (reference sequence). The germline V and J ends were trimmed by 2 bases and 12 bases, with 17 bases remaining between them. CDR3 length: 12 amino acids. Sequenced input: PBMCs or T cells enriched from blood (not recorded which). The receptor's source is a woman aged 18-30 years who had recovered from COVID-19. V is TRBV30 and J is TRBJ2-7; the D gene is possibly TRBD1 (6 bases). CDR3: CAWSSQTGLSYF. The DNA for the CDR3 is TGTGCCTGGAGTTCCCAAACAGGGTTGTCGTACTTC.